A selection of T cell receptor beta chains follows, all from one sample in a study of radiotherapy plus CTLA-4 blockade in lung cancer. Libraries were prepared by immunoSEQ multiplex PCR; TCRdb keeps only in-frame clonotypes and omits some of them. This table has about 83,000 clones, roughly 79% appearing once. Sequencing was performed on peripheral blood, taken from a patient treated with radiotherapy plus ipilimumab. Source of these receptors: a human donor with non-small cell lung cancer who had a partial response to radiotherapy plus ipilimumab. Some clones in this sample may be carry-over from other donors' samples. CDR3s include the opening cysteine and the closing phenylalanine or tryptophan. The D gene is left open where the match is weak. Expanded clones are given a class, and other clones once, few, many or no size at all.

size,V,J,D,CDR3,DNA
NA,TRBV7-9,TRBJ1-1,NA,CASSPMRGPEAFF,TGTGCCAGCAGCCCAATGCGGGGGCCTGAAGCTTTCTTT
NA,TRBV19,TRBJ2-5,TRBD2,CASSIVLAGLETQYF,TGTGCCAGTAGCATAGTACTAGCGGGGTTAGAGACCCAGTACTTC
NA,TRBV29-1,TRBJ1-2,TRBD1,CSVEVLSGQGARGYGYTF,TGCAGCGTTGAAGTCCTATCCGGACAGGGGGCCAGAGGATACGGCTACACCTTC
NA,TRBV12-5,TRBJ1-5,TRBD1,CASDRDSISNQPQHF,TGTGCTAGTGACCGGGACAGTATTAGCAATCAGCCCCAGCATTTT
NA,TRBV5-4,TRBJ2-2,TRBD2,CASSTGSGRTTGELFF,TGTGCCAGCAGCACCGGTAGCGGGAGGACCACCGGGGAGCTGTTTTTT
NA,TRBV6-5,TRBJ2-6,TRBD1,CASTTGAGANVLTF,TGTGCCAGCACCACAGGGGCTGGGGCCAACGTCCTGACTTTC
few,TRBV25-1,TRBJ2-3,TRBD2,CASSEPRTSGGREDTQYF,TGTGCCAGCAGTGAACCTAGGACTAGCGGGGGTAGGGAAGATACGCAGTATTTT
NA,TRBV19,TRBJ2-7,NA,CASSIGQVGTYEQYF,TGTGCCAGTAGTATCGGCCAGGTTGGGACTTACGAGCAGTACTTC
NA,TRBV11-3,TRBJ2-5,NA,CASSSTTGTPKETQYF,TGTGCCAGCAGCTCAACCACCGGGACTCCGAAAGAGACCCAGTACTTC
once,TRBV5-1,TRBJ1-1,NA,CASSWAPGTPNTEAFF,TGCGCCAGCAGCTGGGCCCCCGGGACACCGAACACTGAAGCTTTCTTT
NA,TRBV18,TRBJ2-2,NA,CASSPSGGPNTGELFF,TGTGCCAGCTCACCGTCCGGGGGTCCGAACACCGGGGAGCTGTTTTTT
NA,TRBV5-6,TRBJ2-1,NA,CASSLGLPGNEQFF,TGTGCCAGCAGCCTGGGACTCCCTGGGAATGAGCAGTTCTTC
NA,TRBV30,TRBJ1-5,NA,CAWSGRGGSQPQHF,TGTGCCTGGAGTGGCCGCGGGGGTAGCCAGCCCCAGCATTTT
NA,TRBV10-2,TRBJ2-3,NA,CASTDRGLADTQYF,TGCGCCAGCACCGACCGAGGGCTCGCAGATACGCAGTATTTT
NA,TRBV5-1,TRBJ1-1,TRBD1,CASSLDTGGDPEAFF,TGCGCCAGCAGCTTAGACACAGGGGGGGACCCTGAAGCTTTCTTT
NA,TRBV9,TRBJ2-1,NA,CASSVAGTPFYNEQFF,TGTGCCAGCAGCGTAGCAGGAACACCCTTCTACAATGAGCAGTTCTTC
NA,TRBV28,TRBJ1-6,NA,CATMDFETLHF,TGTGCCACCATGGACTTCGAAACCCTCCACTTT
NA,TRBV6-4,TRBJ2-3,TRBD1,CASSLDRGSADTQYF,TGTGCCAGCAGCCTGGACAGGGGAAGTGCAGATACGCAGTATTTT
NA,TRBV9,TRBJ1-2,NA,CASSVATDTYGYTF,TGTGCCAGCAGCGTAGCTACAGACACCTATGGCTACACCTTC
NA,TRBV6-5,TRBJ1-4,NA,CASSRTGRANEKLFF,TGTGCCAGCAGTCGAACAGGCAGGGCTAATGAAAAACTGTTTTTT
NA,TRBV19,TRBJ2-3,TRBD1,CASSTMDRASTDTQYF,TGTGCCAGTAGTACGATGGACAGGGCTAGCACAGATACGCAGTATTTT
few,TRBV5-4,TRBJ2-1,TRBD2,CASSRVAGASEQFF,TGTGCCAGCAGTAGGGTAGCGGGAGCTAGTGAGCAGTTCTTC
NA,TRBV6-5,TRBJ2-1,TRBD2,CASSYVTSGTVNEQFF,TGTGCCAGCAGTTACGTTACTAGCGGGACGGTTAATGAGCAGTTCTTC
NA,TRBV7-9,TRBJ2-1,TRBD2,CASSPLAYNEQFF,TGTGCCAGCAGCCCACTAGCGTACAATGAGCAGTTCTTC
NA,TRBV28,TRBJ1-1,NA,CASSFSVNTEAFF,TGTGCCAGCAGTTTTTCAGTAAACACTGAAGCTTTCTTT
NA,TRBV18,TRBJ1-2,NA,CASSPQSGNGYTF,TGTGCCAGCTCACCACAGTCAGGGAATGGCTACACCTTC
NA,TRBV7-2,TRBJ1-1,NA,CASSEQITEAFF,TGTGCCAGCAGCGAACAGATTACTGAAGCTTTCTTT
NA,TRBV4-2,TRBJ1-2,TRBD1,CASSQEMDRDYGYTF,TGTGCCAGCAGCCAAGAGATGGACAGGGACTATGGCTACACCTTC
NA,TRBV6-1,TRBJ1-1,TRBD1,CASSFSGGDTEAFF,TGTGCCAGCAGTTTTTCAGGGGGTGACACTGAAGCTTTCTTT
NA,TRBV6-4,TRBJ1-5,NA,CASSDPGVEGDQPQHF,TGTGCCAGCAGTGACCCAGGAGTCGAGGGGGATCAGCCCCAGCATTTT
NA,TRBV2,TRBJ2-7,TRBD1,CASSRQGIESYEQYF,TGTGCCAGCAGCCGACAGGGGATCGAATCCTACGAGCAGTACTTC
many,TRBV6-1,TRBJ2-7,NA,CASSEAAYDYYEQYF,TGTGCCAGCAGTGAAGCGGCCTATGACTACTACGAGCAGTACTTC
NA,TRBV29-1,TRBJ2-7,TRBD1,CSVAARGNNYEQYF,TGCAGCGTTGCCGCCAGGGGGAATAACTACGAGCAGTACTTC
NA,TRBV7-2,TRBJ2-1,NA,CASSGPNRGSDEQFF,TGTGCCAGCAGCGGCCCGAATCGTGGAAGCGATGAGCAGTTCTTC
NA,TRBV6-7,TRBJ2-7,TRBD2,CASKYGTSGSSYEQYF,TGTGCCAGCAAATACGGGACTAGCGGGAGCTCCTACGAGCAGTACTTC
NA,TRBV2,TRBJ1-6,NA,CASSGQENSPLHF,TGTGCCAGCAGTGGACAGGAAAATTCACCCCTCCACTTT
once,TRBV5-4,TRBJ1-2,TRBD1,CASSLGTGVGYGYTF,TGTGCCAGCAGCTTGGGGACAGGGGTCGGCTATGGCTACACCTTC
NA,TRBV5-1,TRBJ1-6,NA,CASSLYGEGTLHF,TGCGCCAGCAGCTTGTACGGGGAGGGCACCCTCCACTTT
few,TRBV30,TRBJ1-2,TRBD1,CAERPGTGPSDGYTF,TGTGCCGAACGACCCGGGACAGGGCCATCCGATGGCTACACCTTC
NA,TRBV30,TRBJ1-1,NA,CAWGQQNTEAFF,TGTGCCTGGGGACAGCAAAACACTGAAGCTTTCTTT
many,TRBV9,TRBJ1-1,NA,CASSVYAGANTEAFF,TGTGCCAGCAGCGTATATGCAGGGGCGAACACTGAAGCTTTCTTT
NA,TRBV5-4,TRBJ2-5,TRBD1,CASSLGTGGMGETQYF,TGTGCCAGCAGCTTGGGGACAGGGGGCATGGGGGAGACCCAGTACTTC
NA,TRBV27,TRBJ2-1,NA,CASSLSHRGPHNEQFF,TGTGCCAGCAGTTTATCGCATAGAGGCCCTCACAATGAGCAGTTCTTC
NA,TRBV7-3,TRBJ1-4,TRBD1,CASSFHLRSMDRANEKLFF,TGTGCCAGCAGCTTCCATCTTCGTTCGATGGACAGGGCTAATGAAAAACTGTTTTTT
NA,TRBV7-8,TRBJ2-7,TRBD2,CASSLRTMTSGVSYEQYF,TGTGCCAGCAGCTTACGAACTATGACTAGCGGTGTTTCCTACGAGCAGTACTTC
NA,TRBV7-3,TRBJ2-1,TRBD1,CASSRGQGPYNEQFF,TGTGCCAGCAGCAGGGGACAGGGCCCCTACAATGAGCAGTTCTTC
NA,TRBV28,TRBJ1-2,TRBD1,CASRSDRGGGYTF,TGTGCCAGCAGATCGGACAGGGGAGGTGGCTACACCTTC
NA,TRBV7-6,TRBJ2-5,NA,CASSLRPGTPYQETQYF,TGTGCCAGCAGCCTGCGCCCCGGGACACCGTACCAAGAGACCCAGTACTTC
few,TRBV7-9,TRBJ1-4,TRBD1,CATGQGDGNEKLFF,TGTGCCACGGGACAGGGCGATGGGAATGAAAAACTGTTTTTT